Listed here are 21 T cell receptor beta chains from one sample, sequenced in a study of OX40 agonist ivuxolimab in advanced cancers. Repertoires were generated with immunoSEQ multiplex PCR, while TCRdb's copy carries only in-frame clones and drops some. The repertoire holds 100,000 to 110,000 clones, with around nine tenths as singletons. The source was CD4+ or CD8+ T cells sorted from blood, collected in a trial of the OX40 agonist ivuxolimab. Receptors originate from an adult with an advanced solid tumor such as melanoma, head and neck, liver or kidney cancer.

The CDR3 loop is CASSYEKKQGAYEQYF. CDR3 sequence (DNA): TGTGCCAGCAGTTACGAAAAGAAACAGGGGGCGTATGAGCAGTACTTC. The chain uses TRBV6-5 and TRBJ2-7, with 9 bases lining up with TRBD1. V shed 2 bases and J 7 bases; nucleotides not matched to a gene: 12. Looked up from germline, CDR1 is MNHEY and CDR2 is SVGAGI. This CDR3 is built from 16 residues.

The CDR3 DNA reads as TGTGCCTGGAGTGGCGCAGGGGGAATCGTCAATAATTCACCCCTCCACTTT. Encoded protein: CAWSGAGGIVNNSPLHF. V is TRBV30 and J is TRBJ1-6; 7 positions match TRBD1. After removal of 1 base from V and 5 bases from J, the junction contained 11 bases not matched to a gene. The CDR3 loop spans 17 amino acids. Germline V lookup: CDR1 GTSNPN, CDR2 SVGIG (reference sequence).

This clone was seen a single time. The CDR3 reads CASSLGTGANEKLFF. CDR3 in DNA: TGTGCCAGCAGCTTAGGAACAGGGGCTAATGAAAAACTGTTTTTT. The rearrangement uses TRBV7-9 and TRBJ1-4; TRBD1 matches 7 bases. This CDR3 is built from 15 residues. Trimming cost V 1 base and J 3 bases; bases outside gene matches: 2. Germline values: CDR1 SEHNR, CDR2 FQNEAQ (reference sequence).

This clone appeared once. The rearrangement uses TRBV5-1 and TRBJ2-3; D is undetermined. V gave up 0 bases and J gave up 4 bases, with 12 bases separating them. Germline values: CDR1 SGHRS, CDR2 YFSETQ. The CDR3 runs to 15 residues. CDR3 sequence (DNA): TGCGCCAGCAGCTTGGAGGACCCCCGAGCAGATACGCAGTATTTT. Its protein product is CASSLEDPRADTQYF. Full variable domain (outside the CDR3, taken from reference TRBV5-1 and TRBJ2-3): KAGVTQTPRYLIKTRGQQVTLSCSPISGHRSVSWYQQTPGQGLQFLFEYFSETQRNKGNFPGRFSGRQFSNSRSEMNVSTLELGDSALYLCASSLEDPRADTQYFGPGTRLTVL.

The rearrangement joins TRBV30 to TRBJ2-2; no firm D call. The germline gives CDR1 GTSNPN, CDR2 SVGIG (reference sequence). Trimming cost V 5 bases and J 2 bases, with 12 bases left between them. The CDR3 has 14 residues. CDR3 nucleotides: TGTGCCTGGTGTCGGGTACCTAACACCGGGGAGCTGTTTTTT. This gives the protein CAWCRVPNTGELFF.

The chain has TRBV10-3 and TRBJ2-7, with TRBD2 as a possible D gene (5 bases). The CDR3 loop spans 11 amino acids. CDR1 and CDR2 from the germline V gene are ENHRY and SYGVKD. Trimming cost V 10 bases and J 3 bases, with 10 bases left between them. The CDR3 here is CATTRGYEQYF. The CDR3 DNA is TGTGCCACTACCCGGGGCTACGAGCAGTACTTC.

The V call is TRBV2, the J call TRBJ1-5; perhaps TRBD1 as D (5 bases). Per germline, CDR1 SNHLY and CDR2 FYNNEI. V gave up 1 base and J gave up 2 bases, with 6 bases separating them. CDR3 length equals 14 residues. CDR3 region: CASSEVRGNQPQHF. DNA of the CDR3: TGTGCCAGCAGTGAAGTCAGGGGCAATCAGCCCCAGCATTTT. The complete variable domain, with remaining parts taken from reference TRBV2 and TRBJ1-5, reads EPEVTQTPSHQVTQMGQEVILRCVPISNHLYFYWYRQILGQKVEFLVSFYNNEISEKSEIFDDQFSVERPDGSNFTLKIRSTKLEDSAMYFCASSEVRGNQPQHFGDGTRLSIL.

This clone was seen a single time. The CDR3 DNA sequence: TGTGCCAGCAGCCGAATCGCCAGCGGGGGGTACAATGAGCAGTTCTTC. Amino acid sequence: CASSRIASGGYNEQFF. The chain couples TRBV25-1 to TRBJ2-1; the match to TRBD2 covers 9 bases. V was clipped by 6 bases and J by 4 bases; unmatched bases: 10. This CDR3 contains 16 residues. Germline CDR1 and CDR2: MGHDK and SYGVNS.

The rearrangement uses TRBV11-2 and TRBJ1-1, with TRBD1 as a possible D gene (5 bases). The CDR3 consists of 16 residues. The germline V gene encodes CDR1 SGHAT and CDR2 FQNNGV. The V and J ends lost 5 bases and 3 bases respectively, with 19 bases between them. CDR3 sequence reads: CASSPRGGAYDTEAFF. DNA for the CDR3: TGTGCCAGCAGCCCGAGGGGTGGGGCGTATGACACTGAAGCTTTCTTT.

The count of this clone is one. This sequence joins TRBV6-4 and TRBJ1-2; the D is unclear. CDR3 length: 13 residues. The germline V gene has CDR1 MRHNA and CDR2 SNTAGT. The ends were cut back, 5 bases at V and 4 bases at J, with 11 bases in the middle. CDR3 region: CASSQDEGYGYTF. CDR3 in DNA: TGTGCCAGCAGTCAGGACGAGGGCTATGGCTACACCTTC.

V is TRBV4-1 and J is TRBJ1-2; D uncertain. The CDR3 is made up of 13 amino acids. Trimming stripped 0 bases from V and 5 bases from J, with 7 bases between. Germline lookup yields CDR1 MGHRA and CDR2 YSYEKL. CDR3 loop: CASSQDGQYGYTF. The CDR3 DNA reads as TGCGCCAGCAGCCAAGATGGGCAATATGGCTACACCTTC.

The chain links TRBV5-1 to TRBJ1-1, with a weak D call TRBD1 (5 bases). V was clipped by 0 bases and J by 1 base, with 10 bases between them. Germline CDR1 SGHRS, CDR2 YFSETQ. The length of the CDR3 is 15 residues. For the CDR3, the DNA is TGCGCCAGCAGCTTGGGCGGGGCCGCGAACACTGAAGCTTTCTTT. Translated: CASSLGGAANTEAFF.

The chain couples TRBV30 to TRBJ2-3, with a tentative D call TRBD1 (5 bases). Trimming took 5 bases from V and 2 from J, leaving 17 bases between them. Germline assignment: CDR1 GTSNPN and CDR2 SVGIG (reference sequence). The CDR3 length is 15 residues. CDR3 nucleotide sequence: TGTGCCTGGGCCGCGTCAGGGTATCCCACAGATACGCAGTATTTT. Translated, it gives CAWAASGYPTDTQYF. The full variable domain, in which reference TRBV30 and TRBJ2-3 provide the parts outside the CDR3, is SQTIHQWPATLVQPVGSPLSLECTVEGTSNPNLYWYRQAAGRGLQLLFYSVGIGQISSEVPQNLSASRPQDRQFILSSKKLLLSDSGFYLCAWAASGYPTDTQYFGPGTRLTVL.

The V and J genes are TRBV30 and TRBJ2-7, with 9 nucleotides matching TRBD1. V shed 5 bases and J 4 bases; nucleotides not matched to a gene: 15. The CDR3 covers 16 residues. The V gene's germline CDR1 is GTSNPN and CDR2 SVGIG (reference sequence). CDR3 sequence: CAWRDRVVSGVYEQYF. CDR3 in DNA: TGTGCCTGGCGGGACAGGGTGGTGAGCGGGGTATACGAGCAGTACTTC.

Of note for this clone: Other DNA sequences in the same sample also yield this CDR3. This chain links TRBV5-1 with TRBJ1-2; TRBD1 matches 8 bases. Trimming at V came to 0 bases and at J to 7 bases, leaving 2 bases not matched to a gene. Germline CDR1 SGHRS, CDR2 YFSETQ. CDR3 length: 13 amino acids. The CDR3 DNA sequence: TGCGCCAGCAGCTTGGGACAGGGGTTTGGCTACACCTTC. Translating gives CASSLGQGFGYTF.

This clone was observed a single time. The chain combines TRBV27 with TRBJ1-1; D is possibly TRBD1 (5 bases). This CDR3 region has 14 residues. The V end was cut by 6 bases, the J end by 1 base, with 12 bases between. Germline V gene lookup returns CDR1 MNHEY and CDR2 SMNVEV (reference sequence). Here the CDR3 DNA reads TGTGCCAGCAGGCCGGGACTCTCGAACACTGAAGCTTTCTTT. Encoded protein: CASRPGLSNTEAFF.

This clone was seen a handful of times. The chain combines TRBV30 with TRBJ1-1; D may be TRBD1 (5 bases). V shed 0 bases and J shed 5 bases, with 13 bases lying between them. The CDR3 extends over 14 amino acids. Germline CDR1 GTSNPN, CDR2 SVGIG (reference sequence). This chain's CDR3 is CAWSVAGAGTEAFF. The CDR3 region has the DNA TGTGCCTGGAGTGTAGCCGGGGCCGGTACTGAAGCTTTCTTT.

This sequence joins TRBV30 and TRBJ1-2, with D unresolved. V gave up 2 bases and J gave up 6 bases, with 13 bases separating them. Germline CDR1 and CDR2: GTSNPN and SVGIG (reference sequence). The CDR3 consists of 13 residues. CDR3 sequence reads: CAWSRNTWDGYTF. In DNA form, the CDR3 reads TGTGCCTGGAGTAGGAACACATGGGATGGCTACACCTTC.

V and J are TRBV6-6 and TRBJ2-7; a possible D gene is TRBD2 (6 bases). Germline-derived CDR1 and CDR2 are MNHNY and SVGAGI (reference sequence). The CDR3 is made up of 15 amino acids. V was pared by 5 bases and J by 4 bases, with 18 bases between. The CDR3 DNA sequence: TGTGCCAGCAGTCCCGGAACTAGCTCTGTTTACGAGCAGTACTTC. It encodes CASSPGTSSVYEQYF.

V gene TRBV13 combines with J gene TRBJ1-4; unclear D gene. Per germline, CDR1 PRHDT and CDR2 FYEKMQ (reference sequence). The CDR3 totals 13 residues. The V gene lost 1 base and the J gene lost 10 bases, with 10 bases spanning the gap. In DNA form, the CDR3 reads TGTGCCAGCAGCTTAGTCTTAGTTGGAAAACTGTTTTTT. Its translation: CASSLVLVGKLFF.

This clone was detected only a few times. This chain links TRBV19 with TRBJ2-3; weak D call: TRBD2 (7 bases). Germline loops: CDR1 LNHDA, CDR2 SQIVND (reference sequence). V was clipped by 3 bases and J by 5 bases, with 12 bases between them. The CDR3 length is 14 residues. As DNA, the CDR3 is TGTGCCAGTAGTATTGCGGGGGCGGTAGATACGCAGTATTTT. Its translation is CASSIAGAVDTQYF.